This note documents a single TCR beta chain sequence. The target of this receptor is not known. Per-nucleotide qualities are absent, and no much larger clonotype sits a single base away. TCRbeta CDR3 sequencing was performed on sorted unstimulated T cells and on proliferating T cells recovered from mixed lymphocyte reactions. Fresh whole blood from ten HLA-typed healthy donors was used as the source from which PBMCs were isolated. Unstimulated CD4+ regulatory T cells were FACS-sorted to map the origin of alloreactive clones. The CDR3 contains 15 residues, cysteine and phenylalanine counted. Of the read, only the CDR3 DNA is kept; its 45 bases are in frame from base 1. Unmatched junction bases come to 8, with V trimmed by 7 bases and J by 6 bases. The germline V gene supplies CDR1 SGHTA and CDR2 FQGNSA. Libraries were built with the immunoSEQ multiplex PCR assay. About 10^5 TCR templates per sample were assayed by the deep sequencing platform. Genomic DNA extracted from sorted T cells was used for TCRbeta CDR3 sequencing. On the study's bioinformatics: The R programming language was used for clonal analysis of TCRbeta CDR3 data. Comparing unstimulated samples against CFSE-low samples taken after the reaction was how alloreactive CD4+ and CD8+ clones were defined. By matching sequences to the repertoires of sorted unstimulated Treg and non-Treg cells, each alloreactive CD4+ clone was assigned a regulatory or non-regulatory origin. TCRdb stores this immuneACCESS table with in-frame sequences only. Part of the clones is absent; in the studies checked, under half of the shortfall reflects unresolved V genes, and no reason is known for the rest. That table furnishes V, J and clone size, whereas the DNA furnished D and trimming. Here the sample has approximately 82,000 clones; around 90% occur a single time. Together, the top ten hold 1.5% to 1.7% of the sample.

This sample is part of a study of siplizumab effects on memory and regulatory T cells (dated by TCRdb to between 2017 and 2020). A note on the overall study: The study examined how the anti-CD2 antibody siplizumab affects alloreactive T-cell subsets in allogeneic mixed lymphocyte reactions built from human PBMCs. What the authors observed across the whole study: The cumulative frequency of alloreactive sequences traceable to unstimulated CD4+ memory T cells was significantly reduced by siplizumab. Compared with memory T cells, unstimulated naive T cells appeared more diverse, and naive cells seemed to make a substantial contribution to the alloresponse. Because sequences below about 10^-5 frequency were poorly captured, only a minor fraction of alloreactive clones could be mapped to unstimulated subsets. For roughly 75-97% of proliferating CD4+ or CD8+ clones, no naive or memory phenotype could be assigned. In reactions with siplizumab, an average of around 70% of mappable alloreactive CD4+ clones were Treg-derived, compared with around 30% in control reactions. Whether proliferating Tregs from siplizumab cultures actually had suppressive function was not functionally confirmed.

The chain is made from TRBV7-2 and TRBJ1-4, and TRBD1 matches 10 of the central bases. Sequencing used Tregs sorted from blood. The clonotype was recovered from a human donor in good health. The DNA reads as follows: TGTGCCAGCAACCCCTCGGGACAGGGGCATGAAAAACTGTTTTTT. Its translation reads: CASNPSGQGHEKLFF.